A single sample is the source of the 5 T cell receptor beta chains below, sequenced in a study of early T cells in non-severe SARS-CoV-2 infection. MiXCR, run by TCRdb on the 5' RACE reads, gives a single entry per CDR3 protein. The table lists 80,000 to 95,000 distinct CDR3 sequences, over 12% of them singletons. The sequenced sample consisted of whole blood. The receptors were sampled from an adult who was a healthcare worker with PCR-confirmed SARS-CoV-2 infection or an uninfected control (not recorded which).

This clonotype was recorded a few times. The chain links TRBV6-1 to TRBJ2-7; no clear D. CDR3 length: 15 residues. Germline CDR1 reads MNHNS; CDR2 reads SASEGT. V was trimmed by 2 bases and J by 0 bases, leaving 11 bases between them. The CDR3 is CASSERASSSYEQYV. The CDR3, as DNA: TGTGCCAGCAGTGAAAGGGCCTCAAGCTCCTACGAGCAGTACGTC.

This clonotype was observed a few times. The chain recombines TRBV20-1 with TRBJ2-6; TRBD2 matches 8 bases. With V trimmed by 6 bases and J by 0 bases, 10 bases remained unmatched. CDR1 and CDR2 from the germline V gene are DFQATT and SNEGSKA (reference sequence). The CDR3 sequence is 17 residues long. DNA for the CDR3: TGCAGTGCCCCACGGGGGGGCTTGAGCTCTGGGGCCAACGTCCTGACTTTC. Amino acids: CSAPRGGLSSGANVLTF.

The chain carries TRBV20-1 and TRBJ1-1; D is undetermined. Trimming removed 6 bases at V and 1 base at J, with 9 bases between. Germline CDR1 is DFQATT and CDR2 is SNEGSKA (reference sequence). This CDR3 spans 12 amino acids. In DNA, the CDR3 is TGCAGTGCCCAAACAGAGAACACTGAAGCTTTCTTT. Translated, it gives CSAQTENTEAFF.

The gene calls are TRBV6-5 and TRBJ1-1, with 9 positions matching TRBD1. Losses at the gene ends were 0 bases for V and 1 base for J; bases not matched to a gene: 6. The CDR3 spans 17 residues. Germline V gene sequence: CDR1 MNHEY, CDR2 SVGAGI. The CDR3 coding sequence is TGTGCCAGCAGTTACTCTTGGACAGGGGCGAAGAACACTGAAGCTTTCTTT. Protein: CASSYSWTGAKNTEAFF.

This clonotype was seen more than once but under ten times. The chain uses TRBV2 and TRBJ1-1; no definite D call. Between the trimmed V and J ends, which lost 6 bases and 3 bases, there was a span of 11 bases. There are 13 residues in the CDR3. The germline V gene has CDR1 SNHLY and CDR2 FYNNEI. The DNA for the CDR3 is TGTGCCAGCAGGGTAGGGAAGGACACTGAAGCTTTCTTT. It yields the protein CASRVGKDTEAFF.